Here is one TCR beta chain with its context. The table lists this clonotype with a few counts. Its antigen is currently not known. Nothing much larger sits one base from this clone, and base qualities are not available. This entry comes from a study of identical twins (dated by TCRdb to 2016 to 2018). For the study in its entirety: The study deep-sequenced TCR alpha and beta repertoires from monozygotic twins, unrelated adults of various ages and cord blood to test whether fetal clonotypes persist. Replicate twin experiments were performed at different times using different library preparation protocols to rule out contamination.

Receptors were amplified or captured by 5' RACE. The data were produced on an Illumina HiSeq 2000. Template switching added a universal primer binding site, and the final cDNA carried a unique molecular identifier that allowed TCR cDNA molecules to be counted accurately. Specific primers in the conserved constant-segment region were used to synthesize first-strand cDNA for TCR alpha and beta chains. Each cDNA library was double barcoded, with a SMART-Mk sample barcode plus Illumina barcodes, to control for contamination. TruSeq adapter sequences and Illumina sample barcodes were added in two successive PCR steps. The Illumina HiSeq platform was used with custom primers to sequence TCR alpha and beta cDNA libraries. In the authors' own workflow: MiGEC was used to process raw reads and extract unique molecular identifiers, and MiXCR was used to find CDR3 positions. For each individual, recombination models were inferred using an EM algorithm with the repgenHMM and IGoR tools. The tcR package in R was used for shared clonotype analysis, with sharing normalized by the product of cloneset sizes. To study raw recombination without the effects of thymic and clonal selection, out-of-frame nonproductive sequences were analyzed. TCRdb ran its own pipeline on the public reads, namely fastp trimming at Q25 and MiXCR clone calling, and kept in-frame beta chains. Duplicate CDR3 protein sequences are folded into a single record with the most common DNA and genes. These V and J calls derive from TCRdb rather than the authors' analysis. Within this sample are approximately 190,000 distinct CDR3 sequences, with approximately 15% of them counted one time only. The ten largest clones capture 35% to 50% of the sample.

All donors were healthy Caucasians. The twin cohort comprised three pairs of female monozygotic twins, all aged about 18 to 30 years. CD4+ and CD8+ T cell populations were isolated with positive isolation kits from Invitrogen. The full study reports these points: Because the same donors could not be followed over many years, the conclusions depended on cross-sectional statistical analysis. Invariant T cells such as MAIT and iNKT could partly confound zero-insertion analyses, though diverse VJ usage argued against this for most clonotypes. The excess sharing between twins in beta out-of-frame sequences was weaker because fewer shared sequences reduced the signal-to-noise ratio. Abundant cord blood beta clonotypes had fewer insertions, young adult naive repertoires showed a similar but weaker trend, and memory repertoires showed no such trend. Compared with coincidental sharing between unrelated individuals, out-of-frame TCR alpha sequences shared between twins showed an excess of sequences with low generation probability. In monozygotic twins, recombination models systematically underestimated out-of-frame TCR alpha sharing, but the models matched the sharing seen between unrelated individuals.

The junction carries 4 bases between V and J, which are trimmed by 2 bases and 4 bases respectively. The CDR3 sequence holds 12 residues, the cysteine and phenylalanine included. Only the CDR3 portion is preserved as DNA: 36 bases, with reading frame beginning at the first base. The germline V gene specifies SGHTA as CDR1 and FQGNSA as CDR2. These same data were also listed under a study on T cells expressing NK-cell markers. From that second study: TCR beta-chain repertoires were profiled in sorted CD3+CD56+NKG2C+, CD3+CD56+NKG2C- and CD3+CD56-NKG2C+ T-cell subsets from seven or eight donors. Seven of the eight sequenced donors were HCMV-seropositive and one was HCMV-seronegative. To restrict sorting to alphabetaTCR-expressing T cells, an anti-gammadeltaTCR antibody was added in several experiments. For several donors, the dominant CD3+CD56+NKG2C+ clonotypes were among the top 10 CD8+ clonotypes and accounted for roughly 1.0-7.5% of CD8+ T cells. Those dominant clonotypes were again the most abundant among CD3+CD56-NKG2C+ cells in a few donors, at about 25-65%. It remained unclear whether the expanded NKG2C-expressing T cell clones were specific for HCMV antigens. The study sequenced eight donors, all healthy volunteers chosen at random: three men and five women. A commercial ELISA kit detecting HCMV-specific IgG in serum was used to determine HCMV serostatus. MIGEC was used to demultiplex reads and group the reads by UMI, and MiTCR was used to assemble and quantify clonotypes. Only TCR cDNA sequences supported by at least two reads were kept to exclude erroneous sequences. The tcR package was used for downstream repertoire analysis, and clonotypes were matched across fractions by CDR3 nucleotide sequence plus V segment. Antigen specificity was annotated against VDJdb with VDJmatch, allowing one amino acid substitution in CDR3.

The V and J segments used are TRBV7-2 and TRBJ2-3, with the D gene not confidently named. This receptor was taken from a woman younger than 35 in good health. Sample: CD8+ T cells sorted from blood. The CDR3 corresponds to CASSLKSDTQYF. The sequence in DNA is TGTGCCAGCAGCTTAAAGTCAGATACGCAGTATTTT.